The text below deals with one T cell receptor (beta chain). No antigen is known for it. This specimen comes from a study of T cells in Graves' hyperthyroidism and ophthalmopathy. About the study: Once the initial diagnosis was made, peripheral blood was obtained before any treatment.

The authors obtained PBMCs from roughly 10 ml of fresh peripheral blood. Broader study findings: Blood shared most expanded thyroid clonotypes above 0.001. Ophthalmopathy prediction by the model preceded onset by a median 6.5 months.

The CDR3 regions of TCR beta were amplified from RNA transcripts. In the first-round RT-PCR of the TCR CDR3, the HTBI primer set was used. One entry per CDR3 protein results from TCRdb running MiXCR on the multiplex PCR reads. This sample has 750,000 to 900,000 distinct CDR3 sequences, with over 35% found just once. Trimming took 0 bases from V and 10 from J; bases not matched to a gene: 8. Germline CDR1 MGHRA, CDR2 YSYEKL. CDR3 size: 16 residues. The sequencing sample was made of blood. This TCR was sampled from a man aged 18-30 years with Graves' hyperthyroidism. This chain uses TRBV4-1 with TRBJ1-6; TRBD1 aligns across 8 bases. The CDR3 DNA is TGCGCCAGCAGCCAAGATCCTCGGACAGGGATCTCACCCCTCCACTTT. It specifies CASSQDPRTGISPLHF.